This T cell receptor (beta chain) emerged from a study of CD8 T cells in Susac syndrome. V trimming: 3 bases; J trimming: 1 base; junction bases outside the gene matches: 4. The germline gives CDR1 SGDLS, CDR2 YYNGEE. This CDR3 has 15 amino acids. RNA amounts of roughly 0.45 to 1 ug underwent reverse transcription with random hexamers. TCRdb independently ran MiXCR on the immunoSEQ multiplex PCR reads; one entry per CDR3 protein. The repertoire holds 70,000 to 100,000 distinct CDR3 sequences, with around 96% as singletons. The specimen sequenced was CD8+ T cells from PBMCs. This receptor was identified in a human donor with Susac syndrome. The V and J genes are TRBV9 and TRBJ2-3; TRBD2 matches at 8 bases. CDR3 in amino acids: CASSASGSGTDTQYF. In nucleotides, the CDR3 is TGTGCCAGCAGCGCCAGCGGGAGCGGCACAGATACGCAGTATTTT.